This TCR beta chain was recorded in a study of shared clonotypes between healthy human individuals (TCRdb year 2020). Describing the broader study: Three men and a couple of women, aged 18 to 49 years, made up the cohort. For each donor, CD4 naive and CD4 memory were each run on three plates, CD8 naive on two plates, and CD8 memory on one plate. Blood TCR repertoires of about five healthy adults were deeply sequenced to estimate repertoire size and the extent of clonotype sharing between individuals. Libraries were prepared and TCR repertoires were sequenced by different laboratories using diverse techniques, in order to increase sequencing depth and limit assay-specific biases. Between about 0.9 and 8.9 billion PBMCs per donor were obtained by leukapheresis. What the research found in general, with its limitations: Compared with non-shared clonotypes, the clonotypes found in all four sorted-subset donors had higher generation probabilities. Incomplete sequencing was indicated by rarefaction of sorted-subset datasets, despite the large sequencing depth. Based on pairwise subsampling, the degree of clonotype sharing among donors was expected to be affected by sequencing depth. The small number of donors limited the genetic and exposure-history diversity represented. Sharing across a handful of donors was observed for about 5% of naive CD4, 3% to 3.5% of naive CD8, over 2% of memory CD4, and roughly 0.4% of memory CD8 clonotypes. Only blood was sampled, and tissue TCR repertoires likely differ from those in blood. Estimated clonotype richness was generally larger for naive than for memory subsets.

Using the deep immunoSEQ assay, multiplex PCR amplified TCR CDR3 regions from genomic DNA. Extracted genomic DNA from each cell subset was distributed evenly across all wells of several immunoSEQ 96-well plates, and each plate was treated as a replicate. Each replicate PCR for sorted subsets received about 180 ng genomic DNA, equal to about 30,000 T cell genomes. Purified libraries were measured with a Qubit 3.0 fluorometer, size-checked on a Bioanalyzer 2100, and measured again with the KAPA Library Quantification kit. A separate single-read 150-cycle Illumina NextSeq 550 flow cell was used to sequence each immunoSEQ 96-well plate. The authors processed their data as follows. Because the immunoSEQ output included only junctional sequences and no quality scores, the filtering could not be the same as the filtering used for full-length reads. Sequences were annotated with PyIR, a Python wrapper for IgBLAST v1.9, using IMGT germline references to assign V/J genes and CDR3. Reads were removed for weak V/J assignments (E-value above 1e-6), missing CDR3, stop codons, out-of-frame junctions, or ambiguous translated residues. V3J clonotypes were defined as sequences sharing an identical inferred V gene, J gene, and CDR3 amino acid sequence. The percentage overlap between two repertoires was calculated by dividing the number of shared unique clonotypes by the size of the smaller repertoire. Richness of each repertoire was evaluated using RTK rarefaction, the Chao1 estimator, and Recon v2.1 estimates of unobserved clonotypes. Generation probabilities for all TCRbeta clonotypes obtained by the gDNA method from a handful of donors were computed using OLGA. In its TCRdb copy, this immuneACCESS table keeps in-frame sequences only and misses some clones. Where compared with another copy, unresolved V genes explain less than half of these, and the others have no known cause. Clone size and V and J calls were adopted from that table, with D and trimming inferred from the DNA. Across this sample there are some 2 million clones, with roughly 94% seen only once. 0.1% to 0.15% of the sample lies in the top ten.

As for this clone: The antigen it binds to is not known. Just one base apart from a much larger clone, this may be a read error. Other nucleotide sequences in the sample specify the same CDR3.

Healthy HIV-negative adults with no recently reported acute infections or vaccinations were included as donors. All donors were Caucasian adults living in Nashville, Tennessee, USA. CD4+ T cells were enriched through magnetic negative selection, after which naive cells were positively selected on CD45RA and the remaining negative fraction served as the memory subset. After blood collection by leukapheresis, PBMCs were isolated using Ficoll-Histopaque density gradient centrifugation and then cryopreserved in the vapor phase of liquid nitrogen. Analytical flow cytometry was used to check the purity and quantity of each magnetically sorted T cell population. Each sorted fraction had its genomic DNA isolated and then quantified by UV absorbance on a Nanodrop 2000c. At the junction V is shortened by 0 bases and J by 4 bases, with 5 bases in between. The CDR3 goes from the cysteine to the phenylalanine over 13 residues. The sequence is cut down to CDR3 DNA, 39 bases in frame from base 1. CDR1 and CDR2, per the germline V gene (reference sequence), are SGHNT and YYREEE.

This chain joins TRBV5-4 to TRBJ1-5; no D segment can be confidently identified. The specimen was naive CD4+ T cells sorted from blood. The cell subset or site label corresponds to: CD45RA+ positively selected. The TCR sequence derives from a man between 18 and 35 years old in good health. The CDR3 is CASSLDSNQPQHF. The DNA sequence reads TGTGCCAGCAGCTTGGATAGTAATCAGCCCCAGCATTTT.